The rows below give T cell receptor beta chains drawn from one sample of a study of blood T cell repertoires in COVID-19. Assay: immunoSEQ multiplex PCR; the TCRdb copy retains only in-frame clones and omits some. This sample carries about 210,000 clones, about 87% of them seen once, and the ten largest clones take 2% to 2.5%. Sample: PBMCs or T cells enriched from blood (not recorded which). The receptor source for this set is a woman between 35 and 50 years old with acute COVID-19. CDR3s include the opening cysteine and the closing phenylalanine or tryptophan. The D gene is left open where the match is weak. Some rows have no size entry. The others give once, few or many, or a class for an expanded clone.

d_call	v_call	j_call	clone_size	cdr3_nt	cdr3_aa
TRBD1	TRBV30	TRBJ1-1	.	TGTGCCTGGAGTGTTGTAGGGGGCAATACTGAAGCTTTCTTT	CAWSVVGGNTEAFF
.	TRBV14	TRBJ2-1	.	TGTGCCAGCAGCCAAGGGGGACTTCCCTCCTACAATGAGCAGTTCTTC	CASSQGGLPSYNEQFF
.	TRBV3-1/TRBV3-2	TRBJ1-4	.	TGTGCCAGCAGCCAAGATTTGAAAGGAGGACCTAATGAAAAACTGTTTTTT	CASSQDLKGGPNEKLFF
TRBD1	TRBV7-2	TRBJ1-5	once	TGTGCCAGCAGCTCAGGGGGTGGTCAGCCCCAGCATTTT	CASSSGGGQPQHF
.	TRBV10-1	TRBJ2-5	.	TGCGCCAGCACTCCAGGACTCTTACAAGAGACCCAGTACTTC	CASTPGLLQETQYF
TRBD2	TRBV19	TRBJ2-2	.	TGTGCCAGTAGTCAAGGGACTAGCTTATACACCGGGGAGCTGTTTTTT	CASSQGTSLYTGELFF
TRBD1	TRBV27	TRBJ1-2	.	TGTGCCAGCAGTTTGGGTTCAGGGGGCTACTATGGCTACACCTTC	CASSLGSGGYYGYTF
.	TRBV2	TRBJ2-3	.	TGTGCCAGCAATCGAGGTTTCACAGATACGCAGTATTTT	CASNRGFTDTQYF
.	TRBV6-5	TRBJ2-2	.	TGTGCCAGCAGTTATATCCGGAACACCGGGGAGCTGTTTTTT	CASSYIRNTGELFF
.	TRBV9	TRBJ1-3	.	TGTGCCAGCAGCGTAGGGGCCGGGGTTGGAAACACCATATATTTT	CASSVGAGVGNTIYF
.	TRBV15	TRBJ2-5	once	TGTGCCACCAGCAGAGATAGAGTTTCGAAAGAGACCCAGTACTTC	CATSRDRVSKETQYF
.	TRBV5-4	TRBJ2-6	.	TGTGCAGCCGAGGGACACTCTGGGGCCAACGTCCTGACTTTC	CAAEGHSGANVLTF
TRBD2	TRBV19	TRBJ2-3	.	TGTGCCAGTAGTAGGATTAGCGGGGGCGCGGGGGCAGATACGCAGTATTTT	CASSRISGGAGADTQYF
.	TRBV19	TRBJ1-4	.	TGTGCCAGTAGTATGGAAGGGGTCCGGGAAAAACTGTTTTTT	CASSMEGVREKLFF
TRBD2	TRBV5-1	TRBJ2-5	.	TGCGCCAGCAGCCCCTCCGGGGCTAGCGGACAAGAGACCCAGTACTTC	CASSPSGASGQETQYF
.	TRBV4-2	TRBJ1-1	few	TGTGCCAGCAGCCCTGGGGGCTCGGAAATGTTT	CASSPGGSEMF
TRBD1	TRBV5-1	TRBJ1-1	.	TGCGCCAGCAGCTTTTTGACAGGGGGAACTGAAGCTTTCTTT	CASSFLTGGTEAFF
.	TRBV9	TRBJ2-3	.	TGTGCCAGCAGCCGGGAAAGCACAGATACGCAGTATTTT	CASSRESTDTQYF
.	TRBV10-1	TRBJ1-2	.	TGCGCCAGCAGTGATGACAGCTATGGCTACACCTTC	CASSDDSYGYTF
.	TRBV6-1	TRBJ2-6	.	TGTGCCAGCAGTGAAGAAGTCACATCTGGGGCCAACGTCCTGACTTTC	CASSEEVTSGANVLTF
.	TRBV19	TRBJ2-7	.	TGTGCCAGTAGTGCGGCAGGGACAATGCCTGCCTACGAGCAGTACTTC	CASSAAGTMPAYEQYF
.	TRBV15	TRBJ1-4	.	TGTGCCACCAGCAGAGGGGGGGGTGAAAAACTGTTTTTT	CATSRGGGEKLFF
TRBD1	TRBV2	TRBJ1-1	once	TGTGCCAGCAGCGCCAGACAGGGGGAGAGGACTGAAGCTTTCTTT	CASSARQGERTEAFF
.	TRBV18	TRBJ2-6	.	TGTGCCAGCTCACCACTACTGGCGGGGTACTCTGGGGCCAACGTCCTGACTTTC	CASSPLLAGYSGANVLTF
.	TRBV7-8	TRBJ1-1	.	TGTGCCAGCAGCCTCCTGCGGCTCACTGAAGCTTTCTTT	CASSLLRLTEAFF
.	TRBV5-1	TRBJ1-3	.	TGCGCCAGCAGCTTAGGAGGGACTGGAAACACCATATATTTT	CASSLGGTGNTIYF